This TCR beta chain was captured by sequencing in a study of early T cells in non-severe SARS-CoV-2 infection. Study overall: Sequencing input comprised bulk RNA from unsorted whole blood; chain pairing was not available.

Unique molecular identifiers were affixed to single, distinct cDNA molecules. TCRdb ran MiXCR on the 5' RACE reads and lists one entry per CDR3 protein. The sample has tens of thousands of distinct CDR3 sequences, roughly 10% seen once. General observations from the study: VDJdb matches were skewed toward anti-spike CD8 T cell responses.

In regard to this clonotype: Antigen unknown.

The CDR3 has 15 residues. Germline V lookup: CDR1 MNHEY, CDR2 SMNVEV (reference sequence). Trimming left V 4 bases short and J 4 bases short, with 13 bases between. Input material: whole blood. The receptor's source is an adult who was a healthcare worker with PCR-confirmed SARS-CoV-2 infection or an uninfected control (not recorded which). This chain connects TRBV27 to TRBJ2-2; possibly TRBD1 for D (6 bases). CDR3 sequence (DNA): TGTGCCAGCAGTTCGACAGGCTCGGGCACCGGGGAGCTGTTTTTT. Translated, it gives CASSSTGSGTGELFF.